This T cell receptor beta chain was identified in a study of blood T cells in healthy people across ages (dated by TCRdb to about 2015). Regarding the complete study: In model experiments, template switching captured roughly one uniquely barcoded TCR beta cDNA molecule for every two T cells. To track age-related changes in TCR beta repertoire diversity, the study relied on deep sequencing normalized with unique cDNA molecular identifiers. Four age groups were formed from the donors: young (average about 15 years), middle-aged (just under 40), aged (about 62) and long-lived (more than 75). Donors of different ages were randomly distributed across sequencing lanes to avoid experimental bias. The study analyzed two additional independent replicas of 1 million unique cDNA reads from the same blood draw for two donors, one aged 18 to 29 and one aged 80 or older.

Libraries were constructed by 5' RACE. The sample was run on an Illumina HiSeq 2500. The second PCR ran for roughly 6 to 11 cycles and used a J-beta primer mix along with a sample-barcoded 5' primer. Each TCR beta cDNA molecule received a unique molecular identifier from a template-switch 5' adaptor carrying 12 random nucleotides. Each sample yielded at least 3 million CDR3-containing paired-end reads. The Mint cDNA synthesis kit, primed by a TRBC-specific oligonucleotide, was used to synthesize first-strand cDNA from all RNA. Following uracil-DNA glycosylase treatment, a first 18-cycle PCR with universal primers M1SS and BC2_uni_R was performed on all cDNA. Processing in the source paper ran as follows. Normalization of each sample was performed by random selection of 1 million high-quality reads, each carrying a distinct molecular identifier. Instead of being binned into consensus sequences, reads that shared molecular identifiers were thrown out. CDR3 identification, clonotype clustering and error correction used MiTCR with a Q25 quality threshold and the strictest error-elimination algorithm. Lower-bound total TCR beta diversity was estimated with a nonparametric unseen species model using Euler transformation. TCRdb trimmed public reads at Q25 via fastp, called clones via MiXCR and kept in-frame beta chains. Every entry covers one CDR3 protein and lists the most common genes and DNA from its rows. The V and J calls and clone size come from TCRdb's table, not from the authors' own analysis. Across this sample there are over a million distinct CDR3 sequences, with under 45% seen only once. Of the sample, approximately 19% falls within the top ten clones.

Its CDR3 holds 15 amino acids, cysteine through phenylalanine. The kept DNA is CDR3 alone, 45 bases in frame from the first base. V lost 4 bases and J lost 3 bases, and the count of bases not matched to a germline gene is 6. CDR1 SGDLS and CDR2 YYNGEE were looked up in the germline V gene. With respect to this clonotype: Its specific antigen is unknown. Base-call qualities are not available, and no considerably larger clone is one nucleotide away.

What the work shows at the level of the full study, not this receptor alone: Since profiling was done on bulk unsorted PBMCs, naive and antigen-experienced compartments could not be conclusively compared. Donor CMV infection status was unknown, potentially confounding age-related changes in expanded clonotypes. Observed TCR beta diversity correlated strongly with the percentage of naive T cells measured by flow cytometry. Estimates of total diversity based on one million sequenced T cells were regarded as lower bounds and as underestimates. Observed TCR beta diversity per million T cells fell roughly linearly with age, and a significant reduction was already apparent by age about 43. The long-lived group showed more naive CD4+ T cells, fewer expanded clones and increased TCR diversity than the aged group, suggesting age selection.

The 40 or so donors, aged 6 to 90 years, were systemically healthy Caucasian individuals from Russia. About 9.8 milliliters of peripheral blood were drawn from each donor into EDTA-treated Vacutainer tubes. PBMCs were isolated by Ficoll-Paque density-gradient centrifugation, with at least 7 million obtained per sample. Total RNA, at least 6 micrograms per sample, was extracted from PBMCs with Trizol reagent. For every donor, flow cytometry on a PBMC aliquot measured the percentage of naive CD45RAhigh/CD27high T cells. This sequence was found in a woman in her sixties in good health. The sequencing sample was made of blood. The chain links TRBV9 with TRBJ1-4; TRBD1 matches 7 bases in the middle. In nucleotides, the sequence is TGTGCCAGCAGCCCCCGACAGGGATCTAATGAAAAACTGTTTTTT. This encodes CASSPRQGSNEKLFF.